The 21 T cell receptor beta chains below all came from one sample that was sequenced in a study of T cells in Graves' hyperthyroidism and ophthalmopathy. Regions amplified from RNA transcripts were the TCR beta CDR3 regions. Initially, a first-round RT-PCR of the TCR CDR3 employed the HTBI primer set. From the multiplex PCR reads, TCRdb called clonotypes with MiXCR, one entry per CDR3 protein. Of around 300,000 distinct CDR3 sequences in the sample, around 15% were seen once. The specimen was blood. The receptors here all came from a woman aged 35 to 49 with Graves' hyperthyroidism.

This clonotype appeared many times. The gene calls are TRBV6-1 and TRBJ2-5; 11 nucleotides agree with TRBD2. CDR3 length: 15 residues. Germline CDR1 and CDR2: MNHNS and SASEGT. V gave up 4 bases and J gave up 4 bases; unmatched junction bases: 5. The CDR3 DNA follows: TGTGCCAGCAGTGTTGGCCTAGCGGGAGGAGAGACCCAGTACTTC. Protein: CASSVGLAGGETQYF.

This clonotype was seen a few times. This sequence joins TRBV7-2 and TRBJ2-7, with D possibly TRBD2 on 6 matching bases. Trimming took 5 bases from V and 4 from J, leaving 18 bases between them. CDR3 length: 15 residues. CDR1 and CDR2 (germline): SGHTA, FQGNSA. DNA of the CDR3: TGTGCCAGCAGCCGAGGACTATCGGAGGGTTACGAGCAGTACTTC. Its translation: CASSRGLSEGYEQYF.

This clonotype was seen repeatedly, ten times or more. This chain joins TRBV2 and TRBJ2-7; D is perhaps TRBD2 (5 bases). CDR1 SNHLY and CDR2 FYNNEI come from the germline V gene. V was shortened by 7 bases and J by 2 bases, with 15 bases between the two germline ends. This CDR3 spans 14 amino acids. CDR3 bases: TGTGCCAGCACCTTACTAGTCTCCACCTACGAGCAGTACTTC. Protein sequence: CASTLLVSTYEQYF. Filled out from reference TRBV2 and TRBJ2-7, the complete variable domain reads EPEVTQTPSHQVTQMGQEVILRCVPISNHLYFYWYRQILGQKVEFLVSFYNNEISEKSEIFDDQFSVERPDGSNFTLKIRSTKLEDSAMYFCASTLLVSTYEQYFGPGTRLTVT.

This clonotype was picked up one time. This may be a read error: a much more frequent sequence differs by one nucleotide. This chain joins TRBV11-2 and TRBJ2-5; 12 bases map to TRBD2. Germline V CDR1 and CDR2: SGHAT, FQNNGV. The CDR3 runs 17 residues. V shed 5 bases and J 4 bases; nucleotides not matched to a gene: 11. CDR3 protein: CASSRGTSGRKVETQYF. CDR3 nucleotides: TGTGCCAGCAGCCGGGGAACTAGCGGGAGGAAGGTAGAGACCCAGTACTTC.

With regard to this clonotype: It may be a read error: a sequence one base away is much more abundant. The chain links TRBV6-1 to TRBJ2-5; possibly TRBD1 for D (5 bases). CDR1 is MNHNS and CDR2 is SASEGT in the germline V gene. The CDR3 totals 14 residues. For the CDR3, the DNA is TGTGCCAGCAGTCGACAGACGGGCCAAGAGACCCAGTGCTTC. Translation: CASSRQTGQETQCF.

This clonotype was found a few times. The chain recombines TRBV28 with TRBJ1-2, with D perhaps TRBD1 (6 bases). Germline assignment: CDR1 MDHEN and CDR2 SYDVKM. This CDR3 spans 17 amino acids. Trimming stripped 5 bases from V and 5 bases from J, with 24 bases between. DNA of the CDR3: TGTGCCAGCAGTGGGGGGAGGGGGGGCCTAACCTTTTATGGCTACACCTTC. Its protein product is CASSGGRGGLTFYGYTF.

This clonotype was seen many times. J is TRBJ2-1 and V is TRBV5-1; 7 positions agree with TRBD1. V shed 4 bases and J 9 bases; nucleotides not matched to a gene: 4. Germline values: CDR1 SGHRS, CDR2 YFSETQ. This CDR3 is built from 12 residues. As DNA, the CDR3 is TGCGCCAGCAGCACAAACAGGGGTGAGCAGTTCTTC. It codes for CASSTNRGEQFF. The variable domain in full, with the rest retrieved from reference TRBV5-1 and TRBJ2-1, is KAGVTQTPRYLIKTRGQQVTLSCSPISGHRSVSWYQQTPGQGLQFLFEYFSETQRNKGNFPGRFSGRQFSNSRSEMNVSTLELGDSALYLCASSTNRGEQFFGPGTRLTVL.

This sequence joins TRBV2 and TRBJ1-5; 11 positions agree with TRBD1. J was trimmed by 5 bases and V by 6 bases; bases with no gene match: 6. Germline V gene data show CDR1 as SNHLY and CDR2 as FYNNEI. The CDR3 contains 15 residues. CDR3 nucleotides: TGTGCCAGCAGGGACAGGGGGCTCGCGCATCAGCCCCAGCATTTT. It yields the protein CASRDRGLAHQPQHF. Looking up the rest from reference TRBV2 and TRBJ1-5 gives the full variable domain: EPEVTQTPSHQVTQMGQEVILRCVPISNHLYFYWYRQILGQKVEFLVSFYNNEISEKSEIFDDQFSVERPDGSNFTLKIRSTKLEDSAMYFCASRDRGLAHQPQHFGDGTRLSIL.

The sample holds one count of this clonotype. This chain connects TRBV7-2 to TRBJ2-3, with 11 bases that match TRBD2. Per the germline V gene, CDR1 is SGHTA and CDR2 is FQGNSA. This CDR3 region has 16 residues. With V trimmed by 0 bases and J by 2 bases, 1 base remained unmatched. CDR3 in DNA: TGTGCCAGCAGCTTAGCACTAGCGGGAGTCACAGATACGCAGTATTTT. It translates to CASSLALAGVTDTQYF.

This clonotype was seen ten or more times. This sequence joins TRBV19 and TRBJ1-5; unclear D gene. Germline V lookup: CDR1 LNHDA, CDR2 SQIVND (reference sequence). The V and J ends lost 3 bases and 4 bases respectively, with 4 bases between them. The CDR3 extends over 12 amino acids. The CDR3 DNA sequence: TGTGCCAGTAGTATTGTGAATCAGCCCCAGCATTTT. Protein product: CASSIVNQPQHF.

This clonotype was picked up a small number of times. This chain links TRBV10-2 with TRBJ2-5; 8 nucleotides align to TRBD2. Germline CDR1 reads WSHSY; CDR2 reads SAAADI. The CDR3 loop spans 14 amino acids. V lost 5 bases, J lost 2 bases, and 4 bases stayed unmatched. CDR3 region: CASSTTSAQETQYF. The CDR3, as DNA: TGCGCCAGCAGTACGACTAGCGCACAAGAGACCCAGTACTTC.

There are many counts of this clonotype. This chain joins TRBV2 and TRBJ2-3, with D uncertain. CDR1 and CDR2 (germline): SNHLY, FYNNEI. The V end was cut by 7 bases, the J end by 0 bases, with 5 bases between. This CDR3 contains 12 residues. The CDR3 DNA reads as TGTGCCAGCACAGCTAGCACAGATACGCAGTATTTT. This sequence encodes CASTASTDTQYF.

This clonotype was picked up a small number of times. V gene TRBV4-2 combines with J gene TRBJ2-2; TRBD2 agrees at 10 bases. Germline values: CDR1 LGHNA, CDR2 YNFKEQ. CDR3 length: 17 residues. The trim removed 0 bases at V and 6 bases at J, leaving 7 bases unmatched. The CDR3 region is CASSQELASGSAGELFF. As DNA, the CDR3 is TGTGCCAGCAGCCAAGAATTGGCTAGCGGGAGTGCCGGGGAGCTGTTTTTT.

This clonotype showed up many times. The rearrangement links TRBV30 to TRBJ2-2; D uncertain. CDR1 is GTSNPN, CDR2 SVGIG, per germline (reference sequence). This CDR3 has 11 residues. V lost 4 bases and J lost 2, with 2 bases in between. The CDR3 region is CAWINTGELFF. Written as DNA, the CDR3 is TGTGCCTGGATAAACACCGGGGAGCTGTTTTTT.

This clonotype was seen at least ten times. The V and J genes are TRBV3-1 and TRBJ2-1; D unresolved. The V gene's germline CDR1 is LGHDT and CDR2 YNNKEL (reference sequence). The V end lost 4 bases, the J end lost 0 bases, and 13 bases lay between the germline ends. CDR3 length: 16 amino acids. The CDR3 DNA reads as TGTGCCAGCAGCCCCGCCCTAGGCATCTCCTACAATGAGCAGTTCTTC. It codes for CASSPALGISYNEQFF.

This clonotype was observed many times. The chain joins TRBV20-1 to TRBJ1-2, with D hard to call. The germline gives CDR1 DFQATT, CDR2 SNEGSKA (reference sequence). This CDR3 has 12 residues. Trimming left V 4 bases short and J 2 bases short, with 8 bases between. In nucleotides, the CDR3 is TGCAGTGCTATGGTAGAAAACTATGGCTACACCTTC. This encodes CSAMVENYGYTF.

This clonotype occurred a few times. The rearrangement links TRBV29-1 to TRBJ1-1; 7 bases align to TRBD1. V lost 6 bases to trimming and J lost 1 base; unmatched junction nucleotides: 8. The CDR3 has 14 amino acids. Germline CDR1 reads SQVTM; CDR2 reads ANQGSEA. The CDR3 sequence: CSVTRGGGNTEAFF. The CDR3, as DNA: TGCAGCGTGACCAGGGGGGGAGGGAACACTGAAGCTTTCTTT.

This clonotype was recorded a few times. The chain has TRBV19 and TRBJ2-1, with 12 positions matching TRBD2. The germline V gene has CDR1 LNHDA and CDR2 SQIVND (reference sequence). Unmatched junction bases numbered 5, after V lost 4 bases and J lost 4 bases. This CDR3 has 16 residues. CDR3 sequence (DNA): TGTGCCAGTAGTAGAGGACTAGCGGGAAAGTACAATGAGCAGTTCTTC. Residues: CASSRGLAGKYNEQFF.

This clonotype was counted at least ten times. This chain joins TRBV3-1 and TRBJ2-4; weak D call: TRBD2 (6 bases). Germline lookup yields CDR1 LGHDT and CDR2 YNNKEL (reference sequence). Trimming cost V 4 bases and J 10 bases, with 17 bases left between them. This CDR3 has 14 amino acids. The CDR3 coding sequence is TGTGCCAGCAGCCCCCCTAGCGACCGGTGGATTCAGTACTTC. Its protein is CASSPPSDRWIQYF.

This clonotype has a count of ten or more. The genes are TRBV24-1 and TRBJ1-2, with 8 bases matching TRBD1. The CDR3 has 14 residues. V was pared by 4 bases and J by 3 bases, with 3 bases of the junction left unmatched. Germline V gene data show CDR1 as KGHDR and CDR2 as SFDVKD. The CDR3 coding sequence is TGTGCCACCAGTGACCCGGACAGGGACTATGGCTACACCTTC. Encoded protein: CATSDPDRDYGYTF.

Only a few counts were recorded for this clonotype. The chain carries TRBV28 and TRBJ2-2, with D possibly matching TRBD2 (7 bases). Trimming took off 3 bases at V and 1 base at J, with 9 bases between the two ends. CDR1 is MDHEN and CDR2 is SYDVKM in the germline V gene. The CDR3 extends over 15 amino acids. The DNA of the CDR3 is TGTGCCAGCAGTTTGCGGGGGCTGAACACCGGGGAGCTGTTTTTT. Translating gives CASSLRGLNTGELFF.